This T cell receptor beta chain was identified during a study of PD-1 blockade in classical Hodgkin lymphoma. Study in general: Nivolumab was given intravenously to patients at 3 mg/kg every 2 weeks.

Time point noted: cycle 4 day 1 (C4D1), after more than five weeks of nivolumab. Each and every patient relapsed after autologous stem cell transplantation, and patients got differing brentuximab vedotin exposure. This CDR3 spans 13 amino acids. Germline assignment: CDR1 LGHNT and CDR2 FRNRAP. V was cut by 2 bases and J by 3 bases, with 7 bases left in between. Sequenced by immunoSEQ multiplex PCR; TCRdb stores in-frame clones only, minus some. The sample includes under 25,000 clones, around 84% of them seen just once. The receptor was isolated from a human donor with classical Hodgkin lymphoma. Sample: peripheral blood mononuclear cells (PBMCs), taken before the fourth cycle of nivolumab. The genes are TRBV12-5 and TRBJ2-5; weak D call: TRBD2 (5 bases). CDR3 DNA sequence: TGTGCTAGTGGTTTGCCCGGGAAAGAGACCCAGTACTTC. Its translation: CASGLPGKETQYF. Variable domain in full (rest from reference TRBV12-5 and TRBJ2-5): DARVTQTPRHKVTEMGQEVTMRCQPILGHNTVFWYRQTMMQGLELLAYFRNRAPLDDSGMPKDRFSAEMPDATLATLKIQPSEPRDSAVYFCASGLPGKETQYFGPGTRLLVL.